This T cell receptor beta chain was obtained from a study of CD8 T cells in Susac syndrome. Reverse transcription used about 0.45 to 1 ug RNA and random hexamers. With immunoSEQ multiplex PCR, TCR beta CDR3 was amplified across 54 Vbeta and 13 Jbeta. TCRdb used MiXCR to reprocess the immunoSEQ multiplex PCR reads, holding one entry per CDR3 protein. The sample gives a few hundred thousand distinct CDR3 sequences, 70% to 90% of which show up once; 0.11% is in the top ten. Sequencing of TCR beta drew on CD8+ and CD4+ T cells from blood. TEMRA cells were FACS-enriched, unlike CD8+ and CD4+ T cells, which were negatively isolated. The CDR3 extends over 14 amino acids. Germline loops: CDR1 SGDLS, CDR2 YYNGEE. V lost 1 base and J 5 bases, leaving 10 bases between the germline ends.

The sequenced sample was CD8+ T cells from PBMCs. The chain employs TRBV9 and TRBJ2-1; D may correspond to TRBD1 or TRBD2 (6 bases each). This sequence originates from a human donor with multiple sclerosis. The CDR3 region has the DNA TGTGCCAGCAGCGTAAGGGGGGAAAACAATGAGCAGTTCTTC. Encoded protein: CASSVRGENNEQFF.